The clone carrying this TCR beta chain has only a few counts. Its antigen remains unknown. The data are from a study of vaccination and CD4 T cells after COVID-19. Treatment reported: approximately nine-day PBMC culture with coronavirus spike peptide pools or control peptides (ViraFEST assay). Losses at the gene ends were 5 bases for V and 3 bases for J; bases not matched to a gene: 1. The CDR3 totals 14 residues. Germline V lookup: CDR1 LNHDA, CDR2 SQIVND (reference sequence). The Oncomine TCR Beta short-read assay was applied to DNA of cultured CD4+ T cells. TCRdb re-called the PCR reads through MiXCR, storing one row per CDR3 protein. The sample includes approximately 21,000 distinct CDR3 sequences, 52% of them seen just once.

The chain recombines TRBV19 with TRBJ2-2, with 9 bases that match TRBD1. The origin of this receptor is a human donor who had recovered from COVID-19. The specimen was CD4+ T cells from blood, cultured in vitro. This CDR3 is CASSDRGDTGELFF. The CDR3 DNA sequence: TGTGCCAGTAGTGACAGGGGGGACACCGGGGAGCTGTTTTTT.